A single sample gave rise to the 21 T cell receptor beta chains below, sequenced in a study of cytomegalovirus exposure and HLA in healthy donors. It was with 60 Vbeta and 13 Jbeta primers that the PCR ran. Repertoires were generated with immunoSEQ multiplex PCR, while TCRdb's copy carries only in-frame clones and drops some. This table holds 200,000 or so clones, about 80% found once. Sequenced material: PBMCs. The receptors were gathered from a man between 18 and 29 years old in good health and CMV-seronegative.

The chain links TRBV4-2 to TRBJ1-2; 9 bases align to TRBD1. The trim removed 3 bases at V and 8 bases at J, leaving 7 bases unmatched. Germline lookup yields CDR1 LGHNA and CDR2 YNFKEQ. The CDR3 length is 14 residues. Written as DNA, the CDR3 is TGTGCCAGCAGCCAGACAACAGGGGGCCTCGGCTACACCTTC. Translating gives CASSQTTGGLGYTF.

This chain joins TRBV30 and TRBJ2-7; 10 positions agree with TRBD2. V gave up 0 bases and J gave up 2 bases; unmatched junction bases: 1. CDR3 length: 14 amino acids. Germline CDR1 and CDR2: GTSNPN and SVGIG (reference sequence). CDR3 in DNA: TGTGCCTGGAGTGTACTAGCGGGAACCTACGAGCAGTACTTC. Its translation is CAWSVLAGTYEQYF.

CDR3 DNA: TGTGCCTCCTTAAGACTAGGACAAGAGACCCAGTACTTC. As protein: CASLRLGQETQYF. The rearrangement uses TRBV30 and TRBJ2-5; TRBD2 is a possible D gene (6 bases). The CDR3 is made up of 13 amino acids. Trimming removed 7 bases at V and 2 bases at J, with 14 bases between. Per the germline V gene, CDR1 is GTSNPN and CDR2 is SVGIG (reference sequence). Variable domain in full (rest from reference TRBV30 and TRBJ2-5): SQTIHQWPATLVQPVGSPLSLECTVEGTSNPNLYWYRQAAGRGLQLLFYSVGIGQISSEVPQNLSASRPQDRQFILSSKKLLLSDSGFYLCASLRLGQETQYFGPGTRLLVL.

V gene TRBV14 combines with J gene TRBJ2-1; 7 nucleotides match TRBD2. CDR3 length: 15 residues. Unmatched junction bases numbered 0, after V lost 0 bases and J lost 1 base. The germline gives CDR1 SGHDN, CDR2 FVKESK. The CDR3 loop reads CASSQDGGSYNEQFF. The DNA for the CDR3 is TGTGCCAGCAGCCAAGACGGGGGGTCCTACAATGAGCAGTTCTTC.

This chain connects TRBV30 to TRBJ2-2, with TRBD2 matching over 7 bases. CDR3 length equals 12 residues. The V and J ends lost 7 bases and 6 bases, in that order; junction bases with no gene match: 5. The V gene's germline CDR1 is GTSNPN and CDR2 SVGIG (reference sequence). CDR3 in amino acids: CAFGLGAGELFF. DNA for the CDR3: TGTGCCTTCGGACTAGGAGCCGGGGAGCTGTTTTTT.

This clone showed up just a few times. The chain joins TRBV27 to TRBJ2-7; 8 bases are shared with TRBD1. Germline V lookup: CDR1 MNHEY, CDR2 SMNVEV (reference sequence). V lost 2 bases and J lost 4; bases outside the gene matches: 16. The CDR3 is 18 residues long. In DNA form, the CDR3 reads TGTGCCAGCAGTTTAGCCGGGACAGGACCAATTACGTTTTACGAGCAGTACTTC. As protein: CASSLAGTGPITFYEQYF.

The chain recombines TRBV30 with TRBJ2-5; 9 bases match TRBD1. Germline V gives CDR1 GTSNPN, CDR2 SVGIG (reference sequence). The V and J ends lost 4 bases and 3 bases, in that order; junction bases with no gene match: 6. This CDR3 spans 14 amino acids. The CDR3 region has the DNA TGTGCCTGGACCCCGGGACAGGGTAAAGAGACCCAGTACTTC. Translating it yields CAWTPGQGKETQYF. The full variable domain, with the rest looked up from reference TRBV30 and TRBJ2-5, is SQTIHQWPATLVQPVGSPLSLECTVEGTSNPNLYWYRQAAGRGLQLLFYSVGIGQISSEVPQNLSASRPQDRQFILSSKKLLLSDSGFYLCAWTPGQGKETQYFGPGTRLLVL.

The genes are TRBV2 and TRBJ1-1; D perhaps matches TRBD1 (5 bases). CDR1 and CDR2 (germline): SNHLY, FYNNEI. The CDR3 loop spans 13 amino acids. Trimming stripped 10 bases from V and 0 bases from J, with 12 bases between. The DNA of the CDR3 is TGTGCCACTAGAGCAGGGATGAACACTGAAGCTTTCTTT. Residues: CATRAGMNTEAFF. The full variable domain, its missing parts supplied by reference TRBV2 and TRBJ1-1, is EPEVTQTPSHQVTQMGQEVILRCVPISNHLYFYWYRQILGQKVEFLVSFYNNEISEKSEIFDDQFSVERPDGSNFTLKIRSTKLEDSAMYFCATRAGMNTEAFFGQGTRLTVV.

This rearrangement joins TRBV11-3 to TRBJ1-3; tentative D call: TRBD1 (5 bases). V was trimmed by 5 bases and J by 0 bases, leaving 20 bases between them. Germline V gene lookup returns CDR1 SGHNT and CDR2 YENEEA. The CDR3 contains 18 residues. The CDR3 nucleotides read TGTGCCAGCAGCCCTTTCAGGGATCTGGATACCTCTGGAAACACCATATATTTT. It yields the protein CASSPFRDLDTSGNTIYF.

V usage is TRBV5-4 and J usage is TRBJ2-5; TRBD2 might be the D (5 bases). CDR1 is SGHNT, CDR2 YYREEE, per germline (reference sequence). The CDR3 is made up of 18 amino acids. Trimming took off 0 bases at V and 4 bases at J, with 22 bases between the two ends. CDR3 coding DNA: TGTGCCAGCAGCTTGGGGCGCGCACTAGTTGGCTTATCAGAGACCCAGTACTTC. This translates into CASSLGRALVGLSETQYF.

The V gene is TRBV5-6, the J gene TRBJ1-5; 9 bases agree with TRBD1. CDR3 length: 16 amino acids. Germline CDR1 is SGHDT and CDR2 is YYEEEE. V was clipped by 1 base and J by 2 bases; unmatched bases: 4. The CDR3, as DNA: TGTGCCAGCAGCTTGACGGGACAGGGCGGCAATCAGCCCCAGCATTTT. Amino acids: CASSLTGQGGNQPQHF.

The chain combines TRBV2 with TRBJ2-1; maybe TRBD2 (6 bases). In germline, CDR1 is SNHLY, CDR2 FYNNEI. The CDR3 is 16 amino acids. The V end was cut by 6 bases, the J end by 6 bases, with 21 bases between. This CDR3 reads CASRYLTSNVGNEQFF. The CDR3 nucleotides are TGTGCCAGCAGGTACCTTACTAGCAATGTAGGCAATGAGCAGTTCTTC.

The genes are TRBV7-2 and TRBJ2-7; 9 bases fit TRBD1. The CDR3 extends over 16 amino acids. V shed 4 bases and J 1 base; nucleotides not matched to a gene: 8. From germline, CDR1 is SGHTA and CDR2 FQGNSA. CDR3 sequence reads: CASSWDPGQGSYEQYF. In DNA form, the CDR3 reads TGTGCCAGCAGCTGGGACCCGGGACAGGGTTCCTACGAGCAGTACTTC.

The chain employs TRBV7-8 and TRBJ2-1, with D possibly matching TRBD2 (5 bases). Germline CDR1 is SGHVS and CDR2 is FQNEAQ. Trimming removed 1 base at V and 8 bases at J, with 9 bases between. The CDR3 covers 13 residues. Here the CDR3 reads CASSLVVGDEQFF. CDR3 coding DNA: TGTGCCAGCAGCTTAGTAGTCGGGGATGAGCAGTTCTTC.

The chain has TRBV7-9 and TRBJ1-2; D perhaps matches TRBD1 (5 bases). This CDR3 comprises 15 residues. Germline CDR1 is SEHNR and CDR2 is FQNEAQ (reference sequence). Trimming cost V 1 base and J 4 bases, with 13 bases left between them. The CDR3 DNA follows: TGTGCCAGCAGCTTAGGCGCAGGGCAGCTCTATGGCTACACCTTC. Encoded protein: CASSLGAGQLYGYTF.

The rearrangement links TRBV7-9 to TRBJ2-3; TRBD1 matches 9 bases. The V and J ends lost 5 bases and 4 bases, in that order; junction bases with no gene match: 7. CDR3 size: 15 residues. Looked up from germline, CDR1 is SEHNR and CDR2 is FQNEAQ (reference sequence). The DNA for the CDR3 is TGTGCCAGCAGCGGGAGGGACAGGGTCTCAGATACGCAGTATTTT. Residues: CASSGRDRVSDTQYF.

The genes are TRBV28 and TRBJ1-4, with TRBD1 matching over 7 bases. Germline CDR1 reads MDHEN; CDR2 reads SYDVKM. Trimming removed 8 bases from V and 8 bases from J; junction bases left unmatched: 14. This CDR3 has 15 amino acids. The CDR3 bases are TGTGCCAGCTCCCCAAGGGGGCAGCTTGGGGAAAAACTGTTTTTT. It codes for CASSPRGQLGEKLFF.

This chain joins TRBV9 and TRBJ2-1; maybe TRBD1 (6 bases). The germline gives CDR1 SGDLS, CDR2 YYNGEE. V was trimmed by 0 bases and J by 5 bases, leaving 9 bases between them. The CDR3 covers 14 residues. The CDR3 nucleotides are TGTGCCAGCAGCGTAGAGGACAGTCACAATGAGCAGTTCTTC. This codes for CASSVEDSHNEQFF.

The V gene is TRBV30, the J gene TRBJ1-4, with TRBD1 identical over 10 bases. The germline V gene encodes CDR1 GTSNPN and CDR2 SVGIG (reference sequence). The CDR3 is made up of 14 amino acids. V was clipped by 4 bases and J by 7 bases; unmatched bases: 6. CDR3 loop: CAWTLGQGSEKLFF. The CDR3 DNA reads TGTGCCTGGACCCTGGGACAGGGGTCTGAAAAACTGTTTTTT.

This clone was seen only a few times. The V and J genes are TRBV30 and TRBJ1-5; 9 positions match TRBD1. With V trimmed by 1 base and J by 7 bases, 8 bases remained unmatched. CDR3 length equals 15 residues. CDR1 and CDR2 (germline): GTSNPN, SVGIG (reference sequence). CDR3 protein: CAWSGRDRDYQPQHF. The CDR3 DNA follows: TGTGCCTGGAGTGGCCGGGACAGGGACTACCAGCCCCAGCATTTT.

The chain joins TRBV30 to TRBJ2-3, with a tentative D call TRBD1 (5 bases). Trimming cost V 0 bases and J 1 base, with 14 bases left between them. The V gene's germline CDR1 is GTSNPN and CDR2 SVGIG (reference sequence). The CDR3 consists of 16 residues. CDR3 region: CAWSVQLVGGTDTQYF. The CDR3 DNA sequence: TGTGCCTGGAGTGTACAGCTAGTAGGGGGCACAGATACGCAGTATTTT. The full variable domain, completed using reference TRBV30 and TRBJ2-3, is SQTIHQWPATLVQPVGSPLSLECTVEGTSNPNLYWYRQAAGRGLQLLFYSVGIGQISSEVPQNLSASRPQDRQFILSSKKLLLSDSGFYLCAWSVQLVGGTDTQYFGPGTRLTVL.